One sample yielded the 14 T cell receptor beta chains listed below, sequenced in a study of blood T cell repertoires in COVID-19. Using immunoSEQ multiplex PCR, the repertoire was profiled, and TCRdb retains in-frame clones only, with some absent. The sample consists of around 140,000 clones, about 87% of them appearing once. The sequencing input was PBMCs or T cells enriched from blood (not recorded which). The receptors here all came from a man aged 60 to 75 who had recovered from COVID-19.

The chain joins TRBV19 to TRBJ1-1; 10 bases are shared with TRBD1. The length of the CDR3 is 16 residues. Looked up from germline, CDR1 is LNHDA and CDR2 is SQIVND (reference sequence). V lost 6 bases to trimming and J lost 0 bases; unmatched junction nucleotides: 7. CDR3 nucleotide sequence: TGTGCCAGTAGAGGGGGACAGGGGAATATGAACACTGAAGCTTTCTTT. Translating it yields CASRGGQGNMNTEAFF.

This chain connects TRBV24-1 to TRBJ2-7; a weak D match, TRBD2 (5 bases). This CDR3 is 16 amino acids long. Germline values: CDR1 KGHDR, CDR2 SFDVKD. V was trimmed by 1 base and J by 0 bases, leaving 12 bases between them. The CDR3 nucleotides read TGTGCCACCAGTGATTTTGCGGGTCATTTCTCCTACGAGCAGTACTTC. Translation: CATSDFAGHFSYEQYF.

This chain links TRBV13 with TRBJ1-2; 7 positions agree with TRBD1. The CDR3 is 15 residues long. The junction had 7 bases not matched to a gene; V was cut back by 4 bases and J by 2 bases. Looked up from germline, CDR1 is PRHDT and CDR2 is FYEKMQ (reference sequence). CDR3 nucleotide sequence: TGTGCCAGCAGCTCCCGGACAGGAAAGAACTATGGCTACACCTTC. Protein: CASSSRTGKNYGYTF.

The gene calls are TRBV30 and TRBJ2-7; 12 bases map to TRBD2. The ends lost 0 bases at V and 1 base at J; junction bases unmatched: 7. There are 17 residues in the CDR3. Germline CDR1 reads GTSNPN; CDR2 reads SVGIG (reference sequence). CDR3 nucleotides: TGTGCCTGGAGTGTTCCCCTAGCGGGAGGGGTGTCCTACGAGCAGTACTTC. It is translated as CAWSVPLAGGVSYEQYF.

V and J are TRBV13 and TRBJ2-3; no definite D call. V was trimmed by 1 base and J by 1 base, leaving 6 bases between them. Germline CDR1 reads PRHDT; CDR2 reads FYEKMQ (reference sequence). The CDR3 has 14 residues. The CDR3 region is CASSLVAGTDTQYF. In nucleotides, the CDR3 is TGTGCCAGCAGCTTAGTCGCGGGCACAGATACGCAGTATTTT.

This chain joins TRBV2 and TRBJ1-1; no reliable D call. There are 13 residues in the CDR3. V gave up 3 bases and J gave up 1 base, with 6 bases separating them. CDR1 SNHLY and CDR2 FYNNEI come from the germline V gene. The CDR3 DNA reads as TGTGCCAGCAGTGAGGCCCCGAACACTGAAGCTTTCTTT. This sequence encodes CASSEAPNTEAFF. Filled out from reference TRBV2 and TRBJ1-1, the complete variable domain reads EPEVTQTPSHQVTQMGQEVILRCVPISNHLYFYWYRQILGQKVEFLVSFYNNEISEKSEIFDDQFSVERPDGSNFTLKIRSTKLEDSAMYFCASSEAPNTEAFFGQGTRLTVV.

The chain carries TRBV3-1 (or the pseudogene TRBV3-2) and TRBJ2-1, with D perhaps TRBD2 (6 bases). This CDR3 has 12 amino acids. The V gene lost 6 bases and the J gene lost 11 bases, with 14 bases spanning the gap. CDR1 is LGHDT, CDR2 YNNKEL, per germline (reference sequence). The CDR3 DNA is TGTGCCAGCAGAACGGCGGGCGGGAAGCAGTTCTTC. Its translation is CASRTAGGKQFF.

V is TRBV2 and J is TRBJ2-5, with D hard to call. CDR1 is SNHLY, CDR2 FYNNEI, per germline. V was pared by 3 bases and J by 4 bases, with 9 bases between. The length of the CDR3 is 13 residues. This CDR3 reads CASSEERGETQYF. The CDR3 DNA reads TGTGCCAGCAGTGAGGAGCGCGGAGAGACCCAGTACTTC.

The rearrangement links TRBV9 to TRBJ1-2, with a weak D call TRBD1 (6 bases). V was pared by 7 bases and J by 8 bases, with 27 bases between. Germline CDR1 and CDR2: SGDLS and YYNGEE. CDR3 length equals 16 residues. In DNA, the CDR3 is TGTGCCAGCGGCGGGCAGGGGCCCTTACCCCCCGTCGGCTACACCTTC. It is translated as CASGGQGPLPPVGYTF.

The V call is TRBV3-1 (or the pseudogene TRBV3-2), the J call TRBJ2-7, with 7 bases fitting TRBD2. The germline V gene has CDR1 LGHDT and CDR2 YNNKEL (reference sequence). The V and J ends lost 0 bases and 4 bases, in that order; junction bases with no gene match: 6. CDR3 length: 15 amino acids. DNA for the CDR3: TGTGCCAGCAGCCAAGAATTAGCGGGTGCTTACGAGCAGTACTTC. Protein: CASSQELAGAYEQYF.

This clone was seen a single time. The CDR3 region is CASGKEEQPWGTQYF. In nucleotides, the CDR3 is TGCGCCAGCGGAAAGGAGGAACAGCCGTGGGGGACCCAGTACTTC. V and J are TRBV5-1 and TRBJ2-5; D is perhaps TRBD2 (5 bases). This CDR3 comprises 15 residues. Trimming cost V 7 bases and J 7 bases, with 23 bases left between them. Germline values: CDR1 SGHRS, CDR2 YFSETQ. The full variable domain, with the rest looked up from reference TRBV5-1 and TRBJ2-5, is KAGVTQTPRYLIKTRGQQVTLSCSPISGHRSVSWYQQTPGQGLQFLFEYFSETQRNKGNFPGRFSGRQFSNSRSEMNVSTLELGDSALYLCASGKEEQPWGTQYFGPGTRLLVL.

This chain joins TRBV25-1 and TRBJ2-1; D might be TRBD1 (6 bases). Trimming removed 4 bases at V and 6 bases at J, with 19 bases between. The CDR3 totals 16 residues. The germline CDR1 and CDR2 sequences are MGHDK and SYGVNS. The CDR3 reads CASSAPRGEVFNEQFF. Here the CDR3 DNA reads TGTGCCAGCAGTGCTCCCAGGGGTGAAGTATTCAATGAGCAGTTCTTC.

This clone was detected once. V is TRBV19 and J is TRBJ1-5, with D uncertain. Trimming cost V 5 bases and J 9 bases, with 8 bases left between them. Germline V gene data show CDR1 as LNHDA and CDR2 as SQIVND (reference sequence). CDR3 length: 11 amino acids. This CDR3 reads CASSSSGPQHF. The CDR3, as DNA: TGTGCCAGTAGTTCCTCCGGGCCCCAGCATTTT.

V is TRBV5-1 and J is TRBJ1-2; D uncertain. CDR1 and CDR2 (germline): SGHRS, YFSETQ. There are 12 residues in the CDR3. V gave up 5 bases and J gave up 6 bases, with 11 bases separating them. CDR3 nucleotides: TGCGCCAGCAGAAGTAGTGCGGATGGCTACACCTTC. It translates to CASRSSADGYTF.